This TCR beta chain emerged from a study of T cell repertoires in cytomegalovirus infection. Study-level background: It was recently identified HLA-C-restricted and well-studied HLA-B-restricted CMV epitopes that the study used. Indicated by public TCR beta signatures were CMV infection and matching HLA type. Findings and caveats of the study: Identification of carriers of CMV plus the relevant HLA was performed using cumulative public TCR beta family frequency. In two of eight donors, the top clonotype was HLA-C-restricted CMV-specific.

TCRdb called the reads again in MiXCR, with one record for every CDR3 protein. The sample contains around 540,000 distinct CDR3 sequences, around 30% of which appear only once. This clonotype appeared a few times. Antigen unknown. Per germline, CDR1 MDHEN and CDR2 SYDVKM. The CDR3 runs 15 residues. The V and J ends lost 4 bases and 5 bases, in that order; junction bases with no gene match: 6. The gene calls are TRBV28 and TRBJ2-3, with 10 bases fitting TRBD2. Sequenced here: cultured PBMCs, sampled from culture after CMV antigen stimulation. The origin of this receptor is a human donor in good health (CMV status not recorded). Some clones in this sample may be carry-over from other donors' samples. CDR3 region: CASSSAAGGGDTQYF. The CDR3 nucleotides are TGTGCCAGCAGTTCTGCAGCGGGAGGGGGAGATACGCAGTATTTT.